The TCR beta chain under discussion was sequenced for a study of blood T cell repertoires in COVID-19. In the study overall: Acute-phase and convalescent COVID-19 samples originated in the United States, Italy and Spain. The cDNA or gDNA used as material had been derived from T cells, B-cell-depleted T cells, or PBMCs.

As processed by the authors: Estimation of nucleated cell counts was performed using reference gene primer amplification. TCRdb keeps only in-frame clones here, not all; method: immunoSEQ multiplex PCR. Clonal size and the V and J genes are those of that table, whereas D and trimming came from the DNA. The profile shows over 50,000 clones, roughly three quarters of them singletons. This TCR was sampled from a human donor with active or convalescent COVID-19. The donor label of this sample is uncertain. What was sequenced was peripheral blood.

CDR3 protein: CASSYRGDSPTDTQYF. CDR3 DNA: TGTGCCAGCAGCTACCGCGGAGACAGCCCCACAGATACGCAGTATTTT. V gene TRBV7-2 combines with J gene TRBJ2-3, with D possibly being TRBD1 (5 bases). The germline V gene has CDR1 SGHTA and CDR2 FQGNSA. The CDR3 spans 16 residues. The germline V and J ends were trimmed by 4 bases and 2 bases, with 16 bases remaining between them. The full variable domain, rest sourced from reference TRBV7-2 and TRBJ2-3, is GAGVSQSPSNKVTEKGKDVELRCDPISGHTALYWYRQSLGQGLEFLIYFQGNSAPDKSGLPSDRFSAERTGGSVSTLTIQRTQQEDSAVYLCASSYRGDSPTDTQYFGPGTRLTVL.